This T cell receptor beta chain was sequenced in a study of CD8 T cells in Susac syndrome. About the study: Patients with Susac syndrome who were sequenced included six with active disease and fewer than 10 in remission.

From blood CD8+ and CD4+ T cells, TCR beta sequences were generated. For this clonotype: The antigen is not known.

The CDR3 contains 15 residues. Germline CDR1 SNHLY, CDR2 FYNNEI. Trimming cost V 2 bases and J 0 bases, with 11 bases left between them. The study's findings and limits: Where Susac syndrome CD4+ T cell repertoires were concerned, no clonal expansion was evident.

cDNA came from about 0.5 to 1 ug RNA primed by random hexamers. Multiplex PCR with immunoSEQ amplified the TCR beta CDR3 across 54 Vbeta and 13 Jbeta. Each CDR3 protein is one row after TCRdb ran MiXCR on the immunoSEQ multiplex PCR reads. The profile shows approximately 180,000 distinct CDR3 sequences, over 75% of them singletons. V is TRBV2 and J is TRBJ2-7; no firm D call. Source material: CD4+ T cells from PBMCs. The clonotype originates from a human donor with Susac syndrome. Here the CDR3 reads CASSERHTYSYEQYF. Here the CDR3 DNA reads TGTGCCAGCAGTGAAAGGCATACCTACTCCTACGAGCAGTACTTC.